Below are 13 T cell receptor beta chains sequenced from a single sample in a study of T cells in Graves' hyperthyroidism and ophthalmopathy. The source material, RNA transcripts, was used to amplify TCR beta CDR3 regions. When the TCR CDR3 underwent first-round RT-PCR, the HTBI primer set was used. TCRdb re-derived calls from the multiplex PCR reads in MiXCR, one entry per CDR3 protein. This sample yields nearly 110,000 distinct CDR3 sequences, of which roughly 15% are seen a single time; 42% belongs to the top ten. Source material: blood. The receptors stem from a woman aged 50 to 65 with Graves' hyperthyroidism.

This clonotype was observed at least ten times. The chain links TRBV20-1 to TRBJ2-3, with 9 positions matching TRBD2. Germline-derived CDR1 and CDR2 are DFQATT and SNEGSKA (reference sequence). The junction had 7 bases not matched to a gene; V was cut back by 6 bases and J by 0 bases. This CDR3 comprises 15 residues. The DNA for the CDR3 is TGCAGTGCCCACGGGCGGGAGGGTAGCACAGATACGCAGTATTTT. It yields the protein CSAHGREGSTDTQYF.

The rearrangement uses TRBV20-1 and TRBJ1-6; D perhaps matches TRBD1 (5 bases). Per the germline V gene, CDR1 is DFQATT and CDR2 is SNEGSKA (reference sequence). This CDR3 spans 14 amino acids. V was pared by 7 bases and J by 9 bases, with 19 bases between. CDR3 sequence reads: CSVSRGGIGSPLHF. The CDR3 DNA reads TGCAGTGTTAGCCGCGGGGGAATTGGTTCACCCCTCCACTTT.

The chain employs TRBV6-5 and TRBJ2-2; the D gene could be TRBD1 or TRBD2 (5 bases each). V lost 4 bases and J lost 0, with 15 bases in between. Germline V gene data show CDR1 as MNHEY and CDR2 as SVGAGI. The CDR3 runs 17 residues. CDR3 amino acids: CASSSLTGTPNTGELFF. The CDR3 bases are TGTGCCAGCAGTTCCCTCACCGGGACGCCGAACACCGGGGAGCTGTTTTTT.

In its sample, this clonotype was seen many times. This sequence joins TRBV28 and TRBJ2-6, with D tentatively TRBD1 (5 bases). V was pared by 2 bases and J by 0 bases, with 11 bases between. There are 17 residues in the CDR3. CDR1 MDHEN and CDR2 SYDVKM come from the germline V gene. CDR3 DNA sequence: TGTGCCAGCAGTTTAGGCAGGGCCTACTCTGGGGCCAACGTCCTGACTTTC. Encoded protein: CASSLGRAYSGANVLTF.

This clonotype was counted ten times or more. The chain joins TRBV11-2 to TRBJ2-2; tentatively, D is TRBD2 (7 bases). The V and J ends lost 5 bases and 0 bases respectively, with 13 bases between them. From germline, CDR1 is SGHAT and CDR2 FQNNGV. CDR3 length equals 16 residues. DNA of the CDR3: TGTGCCAGCAGCAAGAGGGGGGGACCGAACACCGGGGAGCTGTTTTTT. Translation: CASSKRGGPNTGELFF.

The sample holds many counts of this clonotype. The chain recombines TRBV5-8 with TRBJ2-5, with 8 bases aligning to TRBD1. The germline V gene has CDR1 SGHTS and CDR2 YDEGEE. The CDR3 loop spans 15 amino acids. After removal of 4 bases from V and 1 base from J, the junction contained 6 bases not matched to a gene. The CDR3 nucleotides are TGTGCCAGCAGCCTGACAGGGGTGGCCCAAGAGACCCAGTACTTC. Translation gives CASSLTGVAQETQYF.

On this clonotype itself: The junction departs from the called germline gene at one end, perhaps through a read error. The chain is built from TRBV13 and TRBJ2-1; 9 nucleotides agree with TRBD2. Germline V CDR1 and CDR2: PRHDT, FYEKMQ (reference sequence). The CDR3 runs to 15 residues. The CDR3 reads CASSLLAGYYNEQFF. The CDR3 DNA sequence: TGCGCCAGCAGCTTACTAGCGGGCTACTACAATGAGCAGTTCTTC. The full variable domain, completed using reference TRBV13 and TRBJ2-1, is AAGVIQSPRHLIKEKRETATLKCYPIPRHDTVYWYQQGPGQDPQFLISFYEKMQSDKGSIPDRFSAQQFSDYHSELNMSSLELGDSALYFCASSLLAGYYNEQFFGPGTRLTVL.

This clonotype appeared many times. The chain has TRBV9 and TRBJ1-5; D perhaps matches TRBD1 (6 bases). The CDR3 is made up of 14 amino acids. Trimming took off 0 bases at V and 7 bases at J, with 11 bases between the two ends. The germline V gene has CDR1 SGDLS and CDR2 YYNGEE. The CDR3 nucleotides are TGTGCCAGCAGCGTAGAGGGGGGAGGGCAGCCCCAGCATTTT. As protein: CASSVEGGGQPQHF.

This clonotype was detected ten times or more. This chain uses TRBV28 with TRBJ2-1, with a weak D call TRBD2 (5 bases). This CDR3 has 21 amino acids. Deletions cut 5 bases from V and 9 bases from J, with 38 bases between. The germline CDR1 and CDR2 sequences are MDHEN and SYDVKM. In nucleotides, the CDR3 is TGTGCCAGCAGTACACACCTCTCCCCGGGAATCGACCGAGGTTCATTCGGTGAGCAGTTCTTC. Its translation: CASSTHLSPGIDRGSFGEQFF.

This clonotype was seen at least ten times. The J gene is TRBJ2-7, the V gene TRBV6-1, with 9 bases lining up with TRBD2. Germline CDR1 MNHNS, CDR2 SASEGT. CDR3 size: 15 residues. The junction had 3 bases not matched to a gene; V was cut back by 1 base and J by 2 bases. CDR3 in DNA: TGTGCCAGCAGTGAAGGACTAGCGGTAGCCTACGAGCAGTACTTC. It encodes CASSEGLAVAYEQYF.

This clonotype was detected many times. This chain joins TRBV5-8 and TRBJ2-2, with D perhaps TRBD2 (6 bases). Germline CDR1 reads SGHTS; CDR2 reads YDEGEE. The V and J ends lost 4 bases and 7 bases respectively, with 23 bases between them. The CDR3 sequence is 17 residues long. The CDR3 sequence: CASSDKTRVSLGGELFF. CDR3 DNA sequence: TGTGCCAGCAGCGACAAGACTAGAGTCAGCCTGGGCGGGGAGCTGTTTTTT.

This clonotype was seen only once. The V gene is TRBV5-1, the J gene TRBJ1-6; D uncertain. This CDR3 comprises 13 residues. V dropped 4 bases and J dropped 7 bases, with 9 bases sitting between them. Germline CDR1 is SGHRS and CDR2 is YFSETQ. CDR3 bases: TGCGCCAGCAGCCACGAGACGAATTCACCCCTCCACTTT. Translated: CASSHETNSPLHF.

The chain uses TRBV29-1 and TRBJ1-4, with D possibly matching TRBD1 (5 bases). Per germline, CDR1 SQVTM and CDR2 ANQGSEA. Between the trimmed V and J ends, which lost 3 bases and 11 bases, there was a span of 16 bases. The CDR3 extends over 13 amino acids. The CDR3 reads CSVDGGSGGKLFF. The CDR3 DNA reads TGCAGCGTTGATGGGGGATCCGGAGGGAAACTGTTTTTT.